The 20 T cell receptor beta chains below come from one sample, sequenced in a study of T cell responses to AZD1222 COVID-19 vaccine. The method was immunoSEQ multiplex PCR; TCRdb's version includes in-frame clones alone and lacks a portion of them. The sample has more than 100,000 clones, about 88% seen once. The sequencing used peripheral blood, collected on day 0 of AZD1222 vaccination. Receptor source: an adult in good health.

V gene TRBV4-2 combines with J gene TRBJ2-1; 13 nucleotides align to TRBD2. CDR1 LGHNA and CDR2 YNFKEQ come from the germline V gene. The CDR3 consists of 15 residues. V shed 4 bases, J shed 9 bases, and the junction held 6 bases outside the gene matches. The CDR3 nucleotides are TGTGCCAGCAGCCCCTGGACTAGCGGGAGCCTTGAGCAGTTCTTC. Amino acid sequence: CASSPWTSGSLEQFF.

The CDR3 loop reads CAWSVRTGSYEQYF. For the CDR3, the DNA is TGTGCCTGGAGTGTGCGGACAGGGTCTTACGAGCAGTACTTC. The V call is TRBV30, the J call TRBJ2-7; 8 nucleotides line up with TRBD1. J gave up 4 bases and V 0 bases, and 5 bases lay outside the gene matches. There are 14 residues in the CDR3. Germline V gives CDR1 GTSNPN, CDR2 SVGIG (reference sequence). The entire variable domain, with the rest obtained from reference TRBV30 and TRBJ2-7, is as follows: SQTIHQWPATLVQPVGSPLSLECTVEGTSNPNLYWYRQAAGRGLQLLFYSVGIGQISSEVPQNLSASRPQDRQFILSSKKLLLSDSGFYLCAWSVRTGSYEQYFGPGTRLTVT.

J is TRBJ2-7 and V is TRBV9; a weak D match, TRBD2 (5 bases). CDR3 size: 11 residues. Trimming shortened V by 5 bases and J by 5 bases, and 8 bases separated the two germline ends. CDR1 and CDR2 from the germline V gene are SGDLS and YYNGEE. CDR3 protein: CASSYGDEQYF. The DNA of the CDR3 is TGTGCCAGCAGTTACGGGGACGAGCAGTACTTC.

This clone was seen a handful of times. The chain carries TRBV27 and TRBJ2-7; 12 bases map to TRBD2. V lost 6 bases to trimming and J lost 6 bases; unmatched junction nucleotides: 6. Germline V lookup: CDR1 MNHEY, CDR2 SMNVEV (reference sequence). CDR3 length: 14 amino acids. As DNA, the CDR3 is TGTGCCAGCAGGCCTAGCGGGGGGGGGATCGAGCAGTACTTC. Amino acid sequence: CASRPSGGGIEQYF.

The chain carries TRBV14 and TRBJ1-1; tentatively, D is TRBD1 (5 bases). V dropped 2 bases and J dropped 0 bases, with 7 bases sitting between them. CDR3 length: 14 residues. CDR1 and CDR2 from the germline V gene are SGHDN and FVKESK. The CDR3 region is CASSQPGMNTEAFF. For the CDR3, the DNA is TGTGCCAGCAGCCAACCAGGGATGAACACTGAAGCTTTCTTT.

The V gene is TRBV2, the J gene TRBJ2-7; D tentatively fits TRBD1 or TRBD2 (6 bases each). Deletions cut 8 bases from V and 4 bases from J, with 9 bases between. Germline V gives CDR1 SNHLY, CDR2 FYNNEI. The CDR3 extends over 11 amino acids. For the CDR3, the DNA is TGTGCCAGCGGAGGGGGTTACGAGCAGTACTTC. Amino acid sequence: CASGGGYEQYF.

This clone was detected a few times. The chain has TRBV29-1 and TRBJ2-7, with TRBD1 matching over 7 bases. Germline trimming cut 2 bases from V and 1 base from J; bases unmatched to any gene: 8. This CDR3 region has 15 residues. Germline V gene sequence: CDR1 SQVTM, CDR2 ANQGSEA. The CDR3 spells CSVESEGGASYEQYF. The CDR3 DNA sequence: TGCAGCGTTGAATCGGAAGGGGGCGCGTCCTACGAGCAGTACTTC.

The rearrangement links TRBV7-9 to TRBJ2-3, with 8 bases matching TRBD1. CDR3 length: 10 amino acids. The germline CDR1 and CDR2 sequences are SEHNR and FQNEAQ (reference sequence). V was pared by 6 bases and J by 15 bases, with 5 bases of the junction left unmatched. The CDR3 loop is CASRDREVYF. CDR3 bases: TGTGCCAGCAGGGACAGGGAGGTATATTTT.

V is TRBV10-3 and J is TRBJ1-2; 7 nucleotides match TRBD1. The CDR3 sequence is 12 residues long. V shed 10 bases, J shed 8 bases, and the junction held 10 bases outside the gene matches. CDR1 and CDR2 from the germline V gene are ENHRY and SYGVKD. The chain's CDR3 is CASQAGTEGYTF. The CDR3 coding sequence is TGTGCCAGTCAAGCCGGGACAGAAGGCTACACCTTC.

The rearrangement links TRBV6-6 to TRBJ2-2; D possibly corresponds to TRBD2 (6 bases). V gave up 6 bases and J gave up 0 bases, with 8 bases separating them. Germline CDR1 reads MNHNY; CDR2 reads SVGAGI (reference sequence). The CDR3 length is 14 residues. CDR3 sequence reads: CASRRDANTGELFF. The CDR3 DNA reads TGTGCCAGCAGGCGGGACGCGAACACCGGGGAGCTGTTTTTT.

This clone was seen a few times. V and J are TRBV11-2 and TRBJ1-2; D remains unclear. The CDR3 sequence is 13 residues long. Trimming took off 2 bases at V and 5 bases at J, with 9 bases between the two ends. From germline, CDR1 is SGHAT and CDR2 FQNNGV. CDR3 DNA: TGTGCCAGCAGCTTAAGCAGCGTTTATGGCTACACCTTC. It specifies CASSLSSVYGYTF.

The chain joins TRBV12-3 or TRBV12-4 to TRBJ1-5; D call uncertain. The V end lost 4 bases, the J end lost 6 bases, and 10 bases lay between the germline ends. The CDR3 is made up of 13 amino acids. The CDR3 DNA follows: TGTGCCAGCAGTTCCGGATGGGGTCAGCCCCAGCATTTT. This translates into CASSSGWGQPQHF.

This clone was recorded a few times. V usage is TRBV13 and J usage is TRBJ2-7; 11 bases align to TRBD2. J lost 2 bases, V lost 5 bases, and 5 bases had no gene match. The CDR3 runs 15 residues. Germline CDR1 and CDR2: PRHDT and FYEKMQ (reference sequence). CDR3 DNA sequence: TGTGCCAGCAGCCCGGGACTAGCGGAAACCTACGAGCAGTACTTC. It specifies CASSPGLAETYEQYF.

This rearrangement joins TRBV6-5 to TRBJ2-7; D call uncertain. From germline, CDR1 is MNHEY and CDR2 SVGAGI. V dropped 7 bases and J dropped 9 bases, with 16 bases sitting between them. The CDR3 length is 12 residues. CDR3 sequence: CASTHPSGGQYF. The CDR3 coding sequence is TGTGCCAGCACCCACCCCTCGGGTGGGCAGTACTTC.

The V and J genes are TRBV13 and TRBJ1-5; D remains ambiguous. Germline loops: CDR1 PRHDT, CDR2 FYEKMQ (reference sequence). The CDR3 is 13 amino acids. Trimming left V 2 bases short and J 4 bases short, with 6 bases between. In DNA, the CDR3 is TGTGCCAGCAGCTTAAAACCGAATCAGCCCCAGCATTTT. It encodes CASSLKPNQPQHF.

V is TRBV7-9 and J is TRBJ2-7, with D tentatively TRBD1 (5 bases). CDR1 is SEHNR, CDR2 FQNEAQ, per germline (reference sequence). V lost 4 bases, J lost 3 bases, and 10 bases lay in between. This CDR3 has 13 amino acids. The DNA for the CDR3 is TGTGCCAGCAGCTGGGGCAGTAACTACGAGCAGTACTTC. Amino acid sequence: CASSWGSNYEQYF.

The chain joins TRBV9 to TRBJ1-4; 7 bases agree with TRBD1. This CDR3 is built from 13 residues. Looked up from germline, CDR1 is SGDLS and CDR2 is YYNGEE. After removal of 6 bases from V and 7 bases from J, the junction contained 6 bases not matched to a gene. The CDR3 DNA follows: TGTGCCAGCACCCGAGGGGGCGGTGAAAAACTGTTTTTT. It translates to CASTRGGGEKLFF.

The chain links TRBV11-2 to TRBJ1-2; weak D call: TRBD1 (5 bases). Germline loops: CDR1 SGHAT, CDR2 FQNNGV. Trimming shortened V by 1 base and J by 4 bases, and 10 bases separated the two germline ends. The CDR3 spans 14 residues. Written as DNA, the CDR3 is TGTGCCAGCAGCTTAGGGCCAGGGTCCTATGGCTACACCTTC. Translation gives CASSLGPGSYGYTF.

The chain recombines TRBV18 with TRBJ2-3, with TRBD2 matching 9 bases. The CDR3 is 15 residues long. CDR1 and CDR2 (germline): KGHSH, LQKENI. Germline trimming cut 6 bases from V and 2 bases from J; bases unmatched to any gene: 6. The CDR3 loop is CASSRAGGPTDTQYF. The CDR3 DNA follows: TGTGCCAGCTCGAGAGCGGGGGGACCCACAGATACGCAGTATTTT.

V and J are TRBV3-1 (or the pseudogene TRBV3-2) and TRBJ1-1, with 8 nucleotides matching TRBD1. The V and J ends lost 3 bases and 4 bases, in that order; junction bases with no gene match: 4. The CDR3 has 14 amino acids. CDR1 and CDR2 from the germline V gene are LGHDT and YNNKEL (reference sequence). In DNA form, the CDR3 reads TGTGCCAGCAGCCATGGACAGGGAGGCACTGAAGCTTTCTTT. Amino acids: CASSHGQGGTEAFF.